The 13 T cell receptor beta chains reported below all come from one sample, sequenced in a study of CD8 T cells in ankylosing spondylitis. Each CDR3 protein is one row after TCRdb ran MiXCR on the 5' RACE reads. Among 150,000 to 200,000 distinct CDR3 sequences listed, roughly 12% were seen once. The sample consisted of blood, either unsorted or a sorted T cell fraction (not recorded which). The origin of the receptors is a male donor with ankylosing spondylitis or in good health (not recorded which).

This clonotype was observed at least ten times. J is TRBJ1-1 and V is TRBV6-6; no clear D gene. This CDR3 comprises 13 residues. With 6 bases removed from V and 2 bases from J, the gap between germline ends came to 10 bases. Germline loops: CDR1 MNHNY, CDR2 SVGAGI (reference sequence). The CDR3 sequence is CASREADNTEAFF. The CDR3 coding sequence is TGTGCCAGCAGGGAGGCGGACAACACTGAAGCTTTCTTT.

The V call is TRBV5-4, the J call TRBJ1-2, with TRBD1 matching 8 bases. The junction had 8 bases not matched to a gene; V was cut back by 5 bases and J by 8 bases. The CDR3 spans 13 residues. Germline lookup yields CDR1 SGHNT and CDR2 YYREEE (reference sequence). Here the CDR3 reads CASRDRAPIGYTF. CDR3 coding DNA: TGTGCCAGCAGGGACAGGGCCCCTATCGGCTACACCTTC.

As regards this clonotype: A single base separates this from a much larger clone, so it may be a read error. The rearrangement links TRBV27 to TRBJ1-4; D unclear. CDR1 and CDR2 (germline): MNHEY, SMNVEV (reference sequence). Trimming removed 2 bases from V and 9 bases from J, with 13 bases in between. This CDR3 has 14 amino acids. The CDR3 reads CASSLVGLNKKLFF. CDR3 bases: TGTGCCAGCAGTTTAGTAGGGTTAAATAAAAAACTGTTTTTT.

This clonotype was seen only a few times. The rearrangement joins TRBV20-1 to TRBJ2-1; 8 nucleotides agree with TRBD2. V was pared by 6 bases and J by 6 bases, with 13 bases of the junction left unmatched. Germline V gives CDR1 DFQATT, CDR2 SNEGSKA (reference sequence). The CDR3 contains 15 residues. The DNA for the CDR3 is TGCAGTGCCATGCTTTCGGGGGGGCGGGGCAATGAGCAGTTCTTC. Protein product: CSAMLSGGRGNEQFF.

This clonotype showed up many times. The rearrangement joins TRBV20-1 to TRBJ1-2; D not resolved. Trimming removed 0 bases at V and 7 bases at J, with 12 bases between. Germline V lookup: CDR1 DFQATT, CDR2 SNEGSKA (reference sequence). The CDR3 covers 13 residues. The CDR3 spells CSARESLGGGYTF. CDR3 in DNA: TGCAGTGCTAGAGAATCCCTGGGCGGTGGCTACACCTTC.

In its sample, this clonotype was seen many times. The rearrangement joins TRBV20-1 to TRBJ1-6; maybe TRBD1 (6 bases). V was pared by 0 bases and J by 7 bases, with 16 bases between. There are 16 residues in the CDR3. Germline CDR1 and CDR2: DFQATT and SNEGSKA (reference sequence). The CDR3 region has the DNA TGCAGTGCTAGAGATATTTCCAACAGGGTCAATTCACCCCTCCACTTT. It encodes CSARDISNRVNSPLHF.

This clonotype was seen many times. This chain uses TRBV5-1 with TRBJ2-3, with D unclear. The CDR3 sequence is 15 residues long. V lost 1 base and J lost 0, with 9 bases in between. Germline V gives CDR1 SGHRS, CDR2 YFSETQ. The CDR3 loop is CASSLRADSTDTQYF. The CDR3 nucleotides read TGCGCCAGCAGCTTGCGGGCGGATAGCACAGATACGCAGTATTTT.

This clonotype was seen many times. The chain joins TRBV2 to TRBJ2-1; no clear D gene. This CDR3 comprises 17 residues. Germline lookup yields CDR1 SNHLY and CDR2 FYNNEI. The V end lost 6 bases, the J end lost 8 bases, and 26 bases lay between the germline ends. The CDR3 DNA sequence: TGTGCCAGCAGAGCCCCCAGCAGGCGCGTACTCCCCCATGAGCAGTTCTTC. The encoded protein is CASRAPSRRVLPHEQFF.

The rearrangement uses TRBV5-1 and TRBJ2-3, with D perhaps matching TRBD2 (5 bases). V lost 5 bases, J lost 0 bases, and 10 bases lay in between. CDR1 and CDR2 from the germline V gene are SGHRS and YFSETQ. CDR3 length: 14 amino acids. CDR3 region: CASRSRVSTDTQYF. In DNA, the CDR3 is TGCGCCAGCAGGTCGAGGGTTAGCACAGATACGCAGTATTTT.

The rearrangement uses TRBV28 and TRBJ1-2; D is perhaps TRBD1 (5 bases). The CDR3 runs 13 residues. CDR1 and CDR2 from the germline V gene are MDHEN and SYDVKM. The V end lost 5 bases, the J end lost 4 bases, and 11 bases lay between the germline ends. DNA for the CDR3: TGTGCCAGCAGTGTACAGGAAGGCTATGGCTACACCTTC. Translating gives CASSVQEGYGYTF.

This clonotype was recorded at least ten times. V gene TRBV2 combines with J gene TRBJ1-6; D not resolved. Germline loops: CDR1 SNHLY, CDR2 FYNNEI. The CDR3 spans 17 residues. V was pared by 3 bases and J by 0 bases, with 12 bases between. This CDR3 reads CASSDTTPSSYNSPLHF. The CDR3 nucleotides are TGTGCCAGCAGTGACACCACCCCGAGCTCCTATAATTCACCCCTCCACTTT.

This clonotype has a count of ten or more. The chain joins TRBV19 to TRBJ2-3, with 10 bases identical to TRBD1. The trim removed 7 bases at V and 2 bases at J, leaving 6 bases unmatched. The CDR3 covers 15 residues. Germline CDR1 is LNHDA and CDR2 is SQIVND (reference sequence). The CDR3 is CASTATGGVTDTQYF. DNA of the CDR3: TGTGCCAGTACTGCGACAGGGGGCGTCACAGATACGCAGTATTTT.

This clonotype was found a few times. This sequence joins TRBV5-6 and TRBJ1-2; D not certain. The V end lost 4 bases, the J end lost 0 bases, and 7 bases lay between the germline ends. The CDR3 is 13 amino acids. Germline assignment: CDR1 SGHDT and CDR2 YYEEEE. This CDR3 reads CASSRDTNYGYTF. CDR3 bases: TGTGCCAGCAGCCGTGACACTAACTATGGCTACACCTTC.